Each of the 27 T cell receptor beta chains below was sequenced from the same sample in a study of T cell responses to AZD1222 COVID-19 vaccine. Libraries were prepared by immunoSEQ multiplex PCR; TCRdb keeps only in-frame clonotypes and omits some of them. The sample gives more than 100,000 clones, roughly 85% of which show up once; under 8% is in the top ten. The sample was peripheral blood, taken 28 days after the second dose of the MenACWY control vaccine. The receptors stem from an adult who received the MenACWY meningococcal vaccine as a control.

The CDR3 region is CASTPGALNTGELFF. In nucleotides, the CDR3 is TGTGCCAGCACCCCCGGCGCCCTCAACACCGGGGAGCTGTTTTTT. The V and J genes are TRBV7-2 and TRBJ2-2; no definite D call. The CDR3 runs to 15 residues. V lost 7 bases and J 2 bases, leaving 14 bases between the germline ends. CDR1 and CDR2 from the germline V gene are SGHTA and FQGNSA. Full variable domain (missing parts from reference TRBV7-2 and TRBJ2-2): GAGVSQSPSNKVTEKGKDVELRCDPISGHTALYWYRQSLGQGLEFLIYFQGNSAPDKSGLPSDRFSAERTGGSVSTLTIQRTQQEDSAVYLCASTPGALNTGELFFGEGSRLTVL.

This chain links TRBV28 with TRBJ2-3; tentatively, D is TRBD2 (6 bases). CDR1 MDHEN and CDR2 SYDVKM come from the germline V gene. The CDR3 has 13 amino acids. Deletions cut 6 bases from V and 8 bases from J, with 15 bases between. The CDR3 loop is CASSPWDGGTQYF. CDR3 coding DNA: TGTGCCAGCAGCCCATGGGACGGGGGTACGCAGTATTTT.

J is TRBJ2-1 and V is TRBV4-3, with 7 bases fitting TRBD2. Germline trimming cut 0 bases from V and 8 bases from J; bases unmatched to any gene: 13. The CDR3 has 17 amino acids. Germline V gives CDR1 LGHNA, CDR2 YSLEER. DNA for the CDR3: TGCGCCAGCAGCCAAGAGGGTTCGGGGAGGGCCATGGATGAGCAGTTCTTC. Protein sequence: CASSQEGSGRAMDEQFF.

V gene TRBV7-2 combines with J gene TRBJ2-7, with D perhaps TRBD1 (7 bases). Per the germline V gene, CDR1 is SGHTA and CDR2 is FQGNSA. V dropped 5 bases and J dropped 3 bases, with 11 bases sitting between them. This CDR3 has 13 residues. CDR3 sequence reads: CASSGGGLYEQYF. Written as DNA, the CDR3 is TGTGCCAGCAGCGGAGGGGGCCTCTACGAGCAGTACTTC.

This clone is medium-sized by share. The chain joins TRBV7-3 to TRBJ2-1, with D possibly being TRBD1 (5 bases). The germline V and J ends were trimmed by 5 bases and 7 bases, with 15 bases remaining between them. The CDR3 extends over 14 amino acids. CDR1 is SGHTA and CDR2 is FQGTGA in the germline V gene. CDR3 residues: CASSQGFPRNEQFF. CDR3 in DNA: TGTGCCAGCAGCCAGGGTTTCCCCCGTAATGAGCAGTTCTTC.

This clone was recorded once. The chain recombines TRBV29-1 with TRBJ2-2; possibly TRBD2 for D (5 bases). Trimming took off 8 bases at V and 4 bases at J, with 14 bases between the two ends. This CDR3 region has 13 residues. CDR1 is SQVTM and CDR2 is ANQGSEA in the germline V gene. The CDR3 DNA reads TGCAGCTCCGGTGAGGGTAGCACCGGGGAGCTGTTTTTT. Its protein product is CSSGEGSTGELFF.

The V and J genes are TRBV2 and TRBJ1-5; 7 nucleotides line up with TRBD1. Germline CDR1 SNHLY, CDR2 FYNNEI. This CDR3 is built from 14 residues. With V trimmed by 6 bases and J by 5 bases, 7 bases remained unmatched. The CDR3 loop is CASRGDSFDQPQHF. CDR3 coding DNA: TGTGCCAGCAGGGGGGACAGCTTCGATCAGCCCCAGCATTTT. The complete variable domain, with remaining parts taken from reference TRBV2 and TRBJ1-5, reads EPEVTQTPSHQVTQMGQEVILRCVPISNHLYFYWYRQILGQKVEFLVSFYNNEISEKSEIFDDQFSVERPDGSNFTLKIRSTKLEDSAMYFCASRGDSFDQPQHFGDGTRLSIL.

The chain recombines TRBV2 with TRBJ1-5; 8 bases line up with TRBD1. The CDR3 covers 15 residues. The V and J ends lost 5 bases and 5 bases, in that order; junction bases with no gene match: 8. CDR1 SNHLY and CDR2 FYNNEI come from the germline V gene. The CDR3 reads CASSSDRGGDQPQHF. For the CDR3, the DNA is TGTGCCAGCAGTTCCGACAGGGGAGGAGATCAGCCCCAGCATTTT.

The rearrangement uses TRBV5-1 and TRBJ2-2; 8 bases are shared with TRBD1. The V gene's germline CDR1 is SGHRS and CDR2 YFSETQ. This CDR3 region has 16 residues. J lost 7 bases, V lost 4 bases, and 12 bases had no gene match. CDR3 DNA: TGCGCCAGCAGCCTAACCCCCGGGACAGGTCTCGGGGAGCTGTTTTTT. This sequence encodes CASSLTPGTGLGELFF.

The rearrangement links TRBV11-3 to TRBJ2-1; TRBD1 matches 7 bases. The length of the CDR3 is 14 residues. V shed 5 bases and J 7 bases; nucleotides not matched to a gene: 8. Germline V gene data show CDR1 as SGHNT and CDR2 as YENEEA. DNA of the CDR3: TGTGCCAGCAGCCCTGGGGACAGTCCAAATGAGCAGTTCTTC. Its translation: CASSPGDSPNEQFF.

This clone was seen only once. The rearrangement joins TRBV3-1 (or the pseudogene TRBV3-2) to TRBJ2-7; D may match TRBD1 or TRBD2 (5 bases each). Germline CDR1 and CDR2: LGHDT and YNNKEL (reference sequence). This CDR3 contains 16 residues. Trimming cost V 0 bases and J 6 bases, with 18 bases left between them. CDR3 sequence: CASSQEVLAQGLEQYV. Here the CDR3 DNA reads TGTGCCAGCAGCCAAGAAGTGCTAGCCCAGGGCCTCGAGCAGTACGTC.

The chain links TRBV7-9 to TRBJ1-5, with unresolved D. CDR1 SEHNR and CDR2 FQNEAQ come from the germline V gene (reference sequence). This CDR3 region has 15 residues. V gave up 1 base and J gave up 0 bases, with 7 bases separating them. The CDR3 DNA sequence: TGTGCCAGCAGCTTAGACGGGCTTAGCAATCAGCCCCAGCATTTT. Translated: CASSLDGLSNQPQHF.

This chain connects TRBV19 to TRBJ1-2; D not resolved. V was cut by 3 bases and J by 6 bases, with 8 bases left in between. The CDR3 contains 12 residues. Germline V gene lookup returns CDR1 LNHDA and CDR2 SQIVND (reference sequence). CDR3 loop: CASSIAKDGYTF. CDR3 nucleotides: TGTGCCAGTAGTATCGCGAAGGATGGCTACACCTTC.

The rearrangement joins TRBV19 to TRBJ1-2, with TRBD1 as a possible D gene (5 bases). Deletions cut 7 bases from V and 4 bases from J, with 13 bases between. The CDR3 totals 13 residues. Germline CDR1 LNHDA, CDR2 SQIVND (reference sequence). The CDR3 DNA follows: TGTGCCAGTACCCTCCTTGGGACCTATGGCTACACCTTC. This gives the protein CASTLLGTYGYTF.

This clone was counted only a few times. The chain combines TRBV3-1 (or the pseudogene TRBV3-2) with TRBJ2-2; 15 bases map to TRBD2. CDR3 size: 22 residues. Germline lookup yields CDR1 LGHDT and CDR2 YNNKEL (reference sequence). After removal of 0 bases from V and 6 bases from J, the junction contained 17 bases not matched to a gene. CDR3 protein: CASSQDFLAPGTSGRRAGELFF. CDR3 in DNA: TGTGCCAGCAGCCAAGATTTTTTGGCCCCCGGGACTAGCGGGAGGAGGGCCGGGGAGCTGTTTTTT.

A single count supports this clone. CDR3 bases: TGTGCCAGCAATTTTGGGAACACCGGGGAGCTGTTTTTT. Its translation is CASNFGNTGELFF. This rearrangement joins TRBV27 to TRBJ2-2; no reliable D call. The CDR3 sequence is 13 residues long. Deletions cut 7 bases from V and 1 base from J, with 7 bases between. Germline lookup yields CDR1 MNHEY and CDR2 SMNVEV (reference sequence).

The J gene is TRBJ1-5, the V gene TRBV19; D is possibly TRBD1 (5 bases). The CDR3 spans 14 residues. V was trimmed by 6 bases and J by 11 bases, leaving 20 bases between them. In germline, CDR1 is LNHDA, CDR2 SQIVND (reference sequence). CDR3 loop: CASSRRSGPLSQHF. The CDR3 DNA follows: TGTGCCAGTAGCCGGCGCTCGGGGCCCCTGTCCCAGCATTTT. Using reference TRBV19 and TRBJ1-5 for the parts outside the CDR3, the full variable domain is DGGITQSPKYLFRKEGQNVTLSCEQNLNHDAMYWYRQDPGQGLRLIYYSQIVNDFQKGDIAEGYSVSREKKESFPLTVTSAQKNPTAFYLCASSRRSGPLSQHFGDGTRLSIL.

V and J are TRBV28 and TRBJ2-2; D might be TRBD2 (6 bases). The V end lost 8 bases, the J end lost 2 bases, and 15 bases lay between the germline ends. CDR3 length equals 15 residues. The germline gives CDR1 MDHEN, CDR2 SYDVKM. CDR3 protein: CASRLGGGNTGELFF. CDR3 nucleotides: TGTGCCAGCCGGTTGGGGGGAGGAAACACCGGGGAGCTGTTTTTT.

The chain carries TRBV7-6 and TRBJ2-1, with TRBD2 matching over 9 bases. Germline-derived CDR1 and CDR2 are SGHVS and FNYEAQ. The CDR3 covers 15 residues. The J segment lost 9 bases and the V segment lost 2 bases, leaving 8 bases of the junction unmatched. CDR3 sequence (DNA): TGTGCCAGCAGCTTAAACCTAGCGGGAACTGTTGAGCAGTTCTTC. This encodes CASSLNLAGTVEQFF. The entire variable domain, with the rest obtained from reference TRBV7-6 and TRBJ2-1, is as follows: GAGVSQSPRYKVTKRGQDVALRCDPISGHVSLYWYRQALGQGPEFLTYFNYEAQQDKSGLPNDRFSAERPEGSISTLTIQRTEQRDSAMYRCASSLNLAGTVEQFFGPGTRLTVL.

The genes are TRBV7-3 and TRBJ2-7; D ambiguous. V lost 5 bases to trimming and J lost 2 bases, with 19 bases between them. CDR1 and CDR2 (germline): SGHTA, FQGTGA. CDR3 length: 16 residues. CDR3 amino acids: CASSPGPAPPAYEQYF. The DNA for the CDR3 is TGTGCCAGCAGCCCTGGTCCGGCACCTCCCGCCTACGAGCAGTACTTC.

This clone was observed a single time. J is TRBJ1-2 and V is TRBV24-1; D is possibly TRBD1 (5 bases). Germline-derived CDR1 and CDR2 are KGHDR and SFDVKD. The CDR3 has 14 amino acids. Trimming removed 3 bases at V and 6 bases at J, with 13 bases between. CDR3 coding DNA: TGTGCCACCAGTGATGACCTTAAGGGGCATGGCTACACCTTC. Its translation is CATSDDLKGHGYTF.

The chain uses TRBV5-1 and TRBJ1-6, with D possibly TRBD1 on 6 matching bases. Germline values: CDR1 SGHRS, CDR2 YFSETQ. The V end was cut by 1 base, the J end by 0 bases, with 17 bases between. The CDR3 runs 19 residues. In DNA form, the CDR3 reads TGCGCCAGCAGCTTGCAAAGGGGGACCCCGAGCTCCTATAATTCACCCCTCCACTTT. This encodes CASSLQRGTPSSYNSPLHF.

The V call is TRBV12-3 or TRBV12-4, the J call TRBJ1-1; 7 bases align to TRBD1. The CDR3 covers 13 residues. V was clipped by 3 bases and J by 6 bases; unmatched bases: 4. CDR3 region: CASSLGQLPEAFF. The DNA for the CDR3 is TGTGCCAGCAGTTTGGGACAGCTACCTGAAGCTTTCTTT.

The CDR3, as DNA: TGTGCCAGCGCCCTTTCTTTGAATGAGCAGTTCTTC. Translating gives CASALSLNEQFF. The chain links TRBV12-3 or TRBV12-4 to TRBJ2-1, with D unresolved. The CDR3 covers 12 residues. V was cut by 8 bases and J by 7 bases, with 12 bases left in between.

The chain recombines TRBV3-1 (or the pseudogene TRBV3-2) with TRBJ1-1, with TRBD1 matching over 7 bases. Germline V gene sequence: CDR1 LGHDT, CDR2 YNNKEL (reference sequence). This CDR3 contains 14 residues. V shed 5 bases and J 5 bases; nucleotides not matched to a gene: 8. Here the CDR3 DNA reads TGTGCCAGCAGCAAAGGGACAGTGGGAACTGAAGCTTTCTTT. Its translation: CASSKGTVGTEAFF.

The rearrangement links TRBV3-1 (or the pseudogene TRBV3-2) to TRBJ1-2; no clear D. V shed 0 bases and J shed 13 bases, with 12 bases lying between them. CDR1 LGHDT and CDR2 YNNKEL come from the germline V gene (reference sequence). There are 12 residues in the CDR3. The CDR3: CASSQDHGPGTF. CDR3 bases: TGTGCCAGCAGCCAAGATCACGGACCGGGCACCTTC.

The gene calls are TRBV5-4 and TRBJ1-6; D is unresolved. V gave up 4 bases and J gave up 8 bases, with 16 bases separating them. Looked up from germline, CDR1 is SGHNT and CDR2 is YYREEE (reference sequence). The CDR3 is made up of 15 amino acids. The DNA for the CDR3 is TGTGCCAGCAGCCCCACCCCCAGAAAAGATTCACCCCTCCACTTT. Translated, it gives CASSPTPRKDSPLHF. The full variable domain, completed using reference TRBV5-4 and TRBJ1-6, is ETGVTQSPTHLIKTRGQQVTLRCSSQSGHNTVSWYQQALGQGPQFIFQYYREEENGRGNFPPRFSGLQFPNYSSELNVNALELDDSALYLCASSPTPRKDSPLHFGNGTRLTVT.